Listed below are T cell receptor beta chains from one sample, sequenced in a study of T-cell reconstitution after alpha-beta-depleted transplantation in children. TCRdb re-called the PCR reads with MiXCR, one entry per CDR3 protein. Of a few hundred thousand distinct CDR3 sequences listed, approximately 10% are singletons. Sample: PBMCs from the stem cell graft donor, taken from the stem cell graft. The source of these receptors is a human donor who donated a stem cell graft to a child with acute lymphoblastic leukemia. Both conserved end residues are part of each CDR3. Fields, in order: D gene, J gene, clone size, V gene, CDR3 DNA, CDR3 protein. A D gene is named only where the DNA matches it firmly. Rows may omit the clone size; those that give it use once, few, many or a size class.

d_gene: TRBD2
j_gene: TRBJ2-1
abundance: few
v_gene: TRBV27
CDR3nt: TGTGCCAGCAGTCCCCTAGCGGGAGGGCCGGGTGAGCAGTTCTTC
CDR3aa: CASSPLAGGPGEQFF

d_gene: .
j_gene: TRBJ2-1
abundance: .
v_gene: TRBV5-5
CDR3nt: TGTGCCAGCAGCTTGGAAGGGGGATTCGGGAGATCCTACAATGAGCAGTTCTTC
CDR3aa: CASSLEGGFGRSYNEQFF

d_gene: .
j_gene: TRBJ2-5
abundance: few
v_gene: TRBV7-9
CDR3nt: TGTGCCAGCAGACAGCTAACGGAGACCCAGTACTTC
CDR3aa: CASRQLTETQYF

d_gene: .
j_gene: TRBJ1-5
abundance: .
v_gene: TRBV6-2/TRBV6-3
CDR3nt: TGTGCCAGCAGTTACTTGGCAGACCCAAATCAGCCCCAGCATTTT
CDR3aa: CASSYLADPNQPQHF

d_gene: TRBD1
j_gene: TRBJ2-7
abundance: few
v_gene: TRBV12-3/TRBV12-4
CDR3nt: TGTGCCAGCAGCCATGGGGACAGGGGAAACGAGCAGTACTTC
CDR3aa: CASSHGDRGNEQYF

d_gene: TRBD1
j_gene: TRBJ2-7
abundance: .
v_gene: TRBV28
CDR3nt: TGTGCCAGCACCAATCCCGGGACAGGGGCTATCTACGAGCAGTACTTC
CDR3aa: CASTNPGTGAIYEQYF

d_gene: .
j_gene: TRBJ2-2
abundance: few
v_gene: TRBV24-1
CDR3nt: TGTGCCACCAGTGATCCTGCGGCCACCGGGGAGCTGTTTTTT
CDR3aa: CATSDPAATGELFF

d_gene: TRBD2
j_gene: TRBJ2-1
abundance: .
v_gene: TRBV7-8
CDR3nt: TGTGCCAGCAGCTTAGTGGGGACTAGCGGGAATGTTGAGCAGTTCTTC
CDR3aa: CASSLVGTSGNVEQFF

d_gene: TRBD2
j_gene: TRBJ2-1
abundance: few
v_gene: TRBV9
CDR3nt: TGTGCCAGCTCCCTAGCGGGAGGGAGGTCTGATGAGCAGTTCTTC
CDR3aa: CASSLAGGRSDEQFF

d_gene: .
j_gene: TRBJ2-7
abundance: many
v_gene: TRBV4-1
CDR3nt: TGCGCCAGCAGCCAAGACCCCGGGAGCTCCTACGAGCAGTACTTC
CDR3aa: CASSQDPGSSYEQYF

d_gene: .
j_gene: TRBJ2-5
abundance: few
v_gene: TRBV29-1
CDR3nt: TGCAGCCCTAAAGAAGAAGAGACCCAGTACTTC
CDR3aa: CSPKEEETQYF

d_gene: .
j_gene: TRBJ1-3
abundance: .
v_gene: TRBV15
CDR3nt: TGTGCCACCAGCAGAGATCCGGGGGGAGGAAACACCATGTATTTT
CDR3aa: CATSRDPGGGNTMYF

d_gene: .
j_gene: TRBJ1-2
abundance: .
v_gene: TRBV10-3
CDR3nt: TGTGCCATCAGTGAAAAGGGTGCCGATCTCCTCTATGGCTACACCTTC
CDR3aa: CAISEKGADLLYGYTF

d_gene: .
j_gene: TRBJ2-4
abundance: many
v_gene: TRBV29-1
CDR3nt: TGCAGCGTATCCCGGGGCAGAGCCAAAAACATTCAGTACTTC
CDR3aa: CSVSRGRAKNIQYF

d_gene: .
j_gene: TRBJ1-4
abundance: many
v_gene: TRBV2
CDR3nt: TGTGCCAGCAGTGCTAAGGGATTAACCCCCCCAACTAATGAAAAACTGTTTTTT
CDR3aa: CASSAKGLTPPTNEKLFF

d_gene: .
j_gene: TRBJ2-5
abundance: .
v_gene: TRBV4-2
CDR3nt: TGTGCCAGCAGCCATGGGGGAGCGCAAGAGACCCAGTACTTC
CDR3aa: CASSHGGAQETQYF

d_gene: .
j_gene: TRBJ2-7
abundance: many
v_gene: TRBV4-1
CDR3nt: TGCGCCAGCAGCCAAGATCGGTTTGACTGGAGGGGGGCCTCCTACGAGCAGTACTTC
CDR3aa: CASSQDRFDWRGASYEQYF

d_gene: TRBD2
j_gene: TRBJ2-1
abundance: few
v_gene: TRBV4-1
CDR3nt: TGCGCCAGCAGCCAAGAGGTAGCGGGATACAATGAGCAGTTCTTC
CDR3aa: CASSQEVAGYNEQFF

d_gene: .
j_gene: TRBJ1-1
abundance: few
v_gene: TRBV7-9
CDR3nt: TGTGCCAGCAGCTTAGTTTCGTGGACAGTCTGGAATGAAGCTTTCTTT
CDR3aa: CASSLVSWTVWNEAFF

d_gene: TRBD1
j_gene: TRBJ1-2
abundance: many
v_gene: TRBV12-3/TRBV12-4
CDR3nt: TGTGCCAGCCATATGACAGGGAATGGCTACACCTTC
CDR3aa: CASHMTGNGYTF

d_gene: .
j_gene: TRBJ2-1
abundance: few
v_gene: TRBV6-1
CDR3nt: TGTGCCAGCAGCCGAAGCGGATACAATGAGCAGTTCTTC
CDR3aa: CASSRSGYNEQFF

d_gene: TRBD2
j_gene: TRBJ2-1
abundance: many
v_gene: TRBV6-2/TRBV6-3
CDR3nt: TGTGCCAGCACGCGACCCCCCCGAAGCGGGAGGGCCAACAGCGATGAGCAGTTCTTC
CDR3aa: CASTRPPRSGRANSDEQFF

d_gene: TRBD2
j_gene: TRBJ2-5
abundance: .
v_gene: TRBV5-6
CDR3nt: TGTGCCAGCAGCTTCGGACTAGCGGGAGCGGAGGAGACCCAGTACTTC
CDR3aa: CASSFGLAGAEETQYF

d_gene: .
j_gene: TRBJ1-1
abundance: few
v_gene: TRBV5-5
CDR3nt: TGTGCCAGCAGCCAACCATTAAGGCGGGGGAACACTGAAGCTTTCTTT
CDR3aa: CASSQPLRRGNTEAFF

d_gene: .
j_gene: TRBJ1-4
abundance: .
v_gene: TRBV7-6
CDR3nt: TGTGCCAGCAGCGCAAGCCCGGCAGGAGGAGAAAAACTGTTTTTT
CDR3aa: CASSASPAGGEKLFF

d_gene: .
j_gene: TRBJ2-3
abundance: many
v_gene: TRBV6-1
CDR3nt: TGTGCCAGTGCGGAGGGCCTCGCAGATACGCAGTATTTT
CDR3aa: CASAEGLADTQYF

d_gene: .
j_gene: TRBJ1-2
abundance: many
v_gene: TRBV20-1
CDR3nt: TGCAGTGCTAGAGAGGGATCCGTTGGATATGGCTACACCTTC
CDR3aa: CSAREGSVGYGYTF

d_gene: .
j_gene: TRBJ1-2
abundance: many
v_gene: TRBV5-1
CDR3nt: TGCGCCAGCAGCGTCAACAGTTTAAGCTATGGCTACACCTTC
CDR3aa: CASSVNSLSYGYTF

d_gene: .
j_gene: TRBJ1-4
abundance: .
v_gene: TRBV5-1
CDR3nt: TGCGCCAGCAGCGACCTGCGGCACAGTTCGAATGAAAAACTGTTTTTT
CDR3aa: CASSDLRHSSNEKLFF

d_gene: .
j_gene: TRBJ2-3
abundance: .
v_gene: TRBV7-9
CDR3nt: TGTGCCAGCAGCTTAGTCGAGGGAGCTCCAGATACGCAGTATTTT
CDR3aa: CASSLVEGAPDTQYF

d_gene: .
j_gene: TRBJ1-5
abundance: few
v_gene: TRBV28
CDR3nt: TGTGCCAGCAGGGGGTCGTATCGGTTGGGAAGGGGCAATCAGCCCCAGCATTTT
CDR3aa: CASRGSYRLGRGNQPQHF

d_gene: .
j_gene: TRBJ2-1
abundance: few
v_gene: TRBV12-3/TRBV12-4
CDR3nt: TGTGCCAGCAGTTTGACCCCGGGGGGCCTTAATGAGCAGTTCTTC
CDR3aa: CASSLTPGGLNEQFF

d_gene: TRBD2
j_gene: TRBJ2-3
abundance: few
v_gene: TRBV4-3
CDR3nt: TGCGCCAGCAGCCAAGAGGTCCTAGCGGGAGGGCTGCAGGGTACGCAGTATTTT
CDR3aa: CASSQEVLAGGLQGTQYF

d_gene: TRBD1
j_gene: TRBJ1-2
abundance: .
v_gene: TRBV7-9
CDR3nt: TGTGCCAGCAGCCAGATGACAGGGGGCGCGTATGGCTACACCTTC
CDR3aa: CASSQMTGGAYGYTF

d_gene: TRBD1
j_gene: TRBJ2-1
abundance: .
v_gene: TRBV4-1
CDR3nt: TGCGCCAGCAGCCAGGGACGGGACAGCTACAATGAGCAGTTCTTC
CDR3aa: CASSQGRDSYNEQFF